This T cell receptor (beta chain) is from a study of T cell responses to AZD1222 COVID-19 vaccine. Study as a whole: Samples with a second dose at about 4 or about 12 weeks were pooled together. The study's findings and limits: Researchers report vaccine-associated CD4 TCRs spanning spike, with dominance at 160-218 and 743-854. Variant regions that are unmutated are reportedly the target of nearly half of spike-specific TCRs. Sampling captured repertoires only after the peak T cell response.

Trimming at V came to 4 bases and at J to 0 bases, leaving 5 bases not matched to a gene. Germline CDR1 LGHNA, CDR2 YNFKEQ. The CDR3 contains 17 residues. Comment on this clone: Its specificity is not known.

Profiling relied on immunoSEQ multiplex PCR, and the TCRdb table lists in-frame clones only, not all of them. The profile covers about 70,000 clones, with around 85% appearing a single time and about a fifth taken by the ten largest. Sequencing used peripheral blood, obtained on day 0 of AZD1222 vaccination. The gene calls are TRBV4-2 and TRBJ2-2, with 10 bases identical to TRBD2. The receptor's source is an adult in good health. This chain's CDR3 is CASSLLAGGSNTGELFF. The DNA for the CDR3 is TGTGCCAGCAGCCTCTTAGCGGGAGGTTCGAACACCGGGGAGCTGTTTTTT.